This T cell receptor (beta chain) originates from a study of T cell repertoires in cytomegalovirus infection. Study information: Matching HLA type and CMV infection were both indicated by public TCR beta signatures.

The CDR3 loop spans 14 amino acids. The germline CDR1 and CDR2 sequences are DFQATT and SNEGSKA (reference sequence). Trimming took 0 bases from V and 3 from J; bases not matched to a gene: 5. Via MiXCR, TCRdb re-called the reads, giving one row per CDR3 protein. The sample carries 400,000 to 550,000 distinct CDR3 sequences, about 11% recorded once. Study results and limitations: Ex vivo, HLA-C-restricted CMV-specific TCR beta clonotypes prevailed over the rest of the response. Carriage of CMV together with the relevant HLA was identifiable through cumulative public TCR beta family frequency.

This clonotype was observed a few times. Its antigen is not identified. This clonotype was sampled from a human donor in good health (CMV status not recorded). Some clones in this sample may be carry-over from other donors' samples. Sequencing was done on a sample of PBMCs. The genes are TRBV20-1 and TRBJ2-7; 7 bases are shared with TRBD1. The DNA for the CDR3 is TGCAGTGCTAGAGATCTAGACAGGGACTACGAGCAGTACTTC. Its protein is CSARDLDRDYEQYF.